This is a list of T cell receptor beta chains from one sample in a study of a mutant IDH1 vaccine in newly diagnosed glioma. The repertoire was sequenced with immunoSEQ multiplex PCR; TCRdb's copy has only in-frame clones and lacks some. The data contain 32,000 or so clones, roughly 87% of them seen just once; the ten biggest clones take up 2.5% to 3.5%. No antigen is known for these receptors. The material was peripheral blood mononuclear cells (PBMCs), obtained from a glioma patient whose treatment included an IDH1 peptide vaccine. These receptors were obtained from a woman between 35 and 50 years old with glioma. Some clones in this sample may be carry-over from other donors' samples. The CDR3 runs from the conserved cysteine through the conserved F or W. Fields, in order: J gene, V gene, CDR3 protein.

j_gene: TRBJ2-2; v_gene: TRBV7-7; CDR3aa: CASSEQGGTGELFF
j_gene: TRBJ1-4; v_gene: TRBV29-1; CDR3aa: CSVVQGGEKLFF
j_gene: TRBJ2-1; v_gene: TRBV7-2; CDR3aa: CASSLEGLSPYNEQFF
j_gene: TRBJ1-4; v_gene: TRBV4-1; CDR3aa: CASRSGRVATNEKLFF
j_gene: TRBJ2-5; v_gene: TRBV29-1; CDR3aa: CSVIAGEGETQYF
j_gene: TRBJ1-5; v_gene: TRBV6-1; CDR3aa: CASSEDLGAYQPQHF
j_gene: TRBJ2-5; v_gene: TRBV5-4; CDR3aa: CASSLTGLGETQYF
j_gene: TRBJ1-6; v_gene: TRBV19; CDR3aa: CASTPTGGNSPLHF
j_gene: TRBJ2-3; v_gene: TRBV5-5; CDR3aa: CASSLASGTDTQYF
j_gene: TRBJ2-3; v_gene: TRBV6-5; CDR3aa: CASKSGINSDTQYF
j_gene: TRBJ1-5; v_gene: TRBV7-2; CDR3aa: CASSLVENQPQHF
j_gene: TRBJ2-5; v_gene: TRBV7-2; CDR3aa: CASSLGLRSGLGQETQYF
j_gene: TRBJ1-1; v_gene: TRBV29-1; CDR3aa: CSVGGAGGSGTEAFF
j_gene: -; v_gene: TRBV6-6; CDR3aa: CASSSAGDEQYF
j_gene: TRBJ2-7; v_gene: TRBV6-1; CDR3aa: CASSGPDHSEGGYEQYF
j_gene: TRBJ1-1; v_gene: TRBV5-1; CDR3aa: CASHGGDRGTLNTEAFF
j_gene: TRBJ1-5; v_gene: TRBV16; CDR3aa: CASSRDQGLNQPQHF
j_gene: TRBJ2-2; v_gene: TRBV5-4; CDR3aa: CASSPRGRGRNTGELFF
j_gene: TRBJ2-2; v_gene: TRBV7-8; CDR3aa: CASGSLYTGELFF
j_gene: TRBJ1-5; v_gene: TRBV27; CDR3aa: CASGEGMVLSNQPQHF
j_gene: TRBJ1-2; v_gene: TRBV5-1; CDR3aa: CASSLGGQGAVGSGYTF
j_gene: TRBJ1-4; v_gene: TRBV5-1; CDR3aa: CASSSQGQKEKLFF
j_gene: TRBJ2-7; v_gene: TRBV29-1; CDR3aa: CSVVWGSNEQYF
j_gene: TRBJ1-1; v_gene: TRBV5-1; CDR3aa: CASSRSPRVQVNTEAFF
j_gene: TRBJ1-3; v_gene: TRBV28; CDR3aa: CASSLDRGNTIYF
j_gene: TRBJ2-3; v_gene: TRBV7-8; CDR3aa: CASSLVTSGNTDTQYF
j_gene: TRBJ1-1; v_gene: TRBV6-5; CDR3aa: CASSYSPGARAFF